Below, one T cell receptor (beta chain) is given with its context. The entirety of the isolated RNA underwent reverse transcription, so expressed TCRB transcripts were sequenced. Sequencing of naive, central memory and regulatory T cell samples gave an average of about 3.7 million reads. The method was immunoSEQ multiplex PCR; TCRdb's version includes in-frame clones alone and lacks a portion of them. This table holds more than 120,000 clones, about 9.4% found once. The V end was cut by 2 bases, the J end by 6 bases, with 12 bases between. The CDR3 length is 14 residues. Germline CDR1 MNHEY, CDR2 SVGAGI. Purity above 95% was achieved in all sorted populations. The sample comes from a study of beta chain features in type 1 diabetes. The wider study: Sorted cells from all samples, numbering approximately 110,000,000, were examined.

The clonotype comes from a man between 18 and 29 years old in good health. The specimen was naive CD4+ T cells from blood. The chain joins TRBV6-5 to TRBJ2-3; D remains unclear. The CDR3 bases are TGTGCCAGCAGTTACGCCGCCGAGGTGGATACGCAGTATTTT. Its translation: CASSYAAEVDTQYF.